This record concerns one T cell receptor (beta chain) sequence. With 60 Vbeta and 13 Jbeta primers, the PCR was carried out. TCRdb keeps only in-frame clones here, not all; method: immunoSEQ multiplex PCR. The sample gives approximately 170,000 clones, over 80% of which show up once; 1.2% is in the top ten. This sample is part of a study of cytomegalovirus exposure and HLA in healthy donors. V dropped 4 bases and J dropped 16 bases, with 19 bases sitting between them. CDR1 and CDR2 from the germline V gene are MDHEN and SYDVKM. This CDR3 spans 13 amino acids. This TCR came from a boy aged 2 to 10 in good health and CMV-seronegative. The chain carries TRBV28 and TRBJ1-4, with a tentative D call TRBD1 (5 bases). Material: PBMCs. The CDR3 reads CASSWGGEGTEFF. Written as DNA, the CDR3 is TGTGCCAGCAGTTGGGGGGGTGAGGGAACGGAGTTTTTT.